Listed below are T cell receptor beta chains from one sample, sequenced in a study of T cell responses to AZD1222 COVID-19 vaccine. Profiled with immunoSEQ multiplex PCR; TCRdb holds only in-frame clones, not every one. The data contain around 120,000 clones, about 93% of them singletons. Specimen: peripheral blood, collected on day 0 of AZD1222 vaccination. These receptors originate from an adult in good health. The conserved cysteine and the conserved F or W are not part of the CDR3 here. The order of the fields is V gene, CDR3 protein.

TRBV18,ASSPLGPDKAF
TRBV12-3/TRBV12-4,ASSSSWNEQF
TRBV29-1,SVEVPDRGTEAF
TRBV25-1,ASRGGQVNTEAF
TRBV19,ASSKAGRATEAF
TRBV20-1,SALGLQGQF
TRBV19,ASSDGTGGNSPLH
TRBV7-2,ASSSTGASGDEQF
TRBV7-9,ASSLDWAGYGYT
TRBV12-3/TRBV12-4,ASSGIGSQH
TRBV6-5,ASRGGFDSPLH
TRBV12-3/TRBV12-4,ASSWGFEPQH
TRBV6-1,ASSEVRGPAAGYT
TRBV6-5,ASSIAGRPYNEQF
TRBV3-1/TRBV3-2,ASSARPGFSNQPQH
TRBV3-1/TRBV3-2,ASSQSGFDRETQY
TRBV19,ASSIRTPDNEQF
TRBV6-1,ASSENTGELF
TRBV19,ASSIGGGPRETQY
TRBV6-5,ASRGPGGGNQPQH
TRBV7-2,ASSFVTGLASNYGYT
TRBV2,ASSLTRGANQPQH
TRBV3-1/TRBV3-2,ASSQDLGPEQGYT
TRBV28,ASESSDGTGVGYT
TRBV15,ATSRVGDTQETQY
TRBV20-1,SASSHYRDSGNTIY
TRBV19,ASRQGMTEAF
TRBV25-1,ASSEVFGTANTGELF
TRBV28,ASGGTVIPGHYGYT
TRBV15,ATSRDRAHAKETQY
TRBV29-1,SGFHSGANVLT
TRBV6-5,ASTRGQGNSPLH
TRBV29-1,SVAIARAYNEQF
TRBV7-2,ASSLTSGRTETQY
TRBV3-1/TRBV3-2,ASGGINYGYT
TRBV5-1,ASSWTDRGNGYT
TRBV19,ASGAGAGQPQH
TRBV7-9,ASSLGTGEDNEKLF
TRBV6-2/TRBV6-3,ASSPGMGENTGELF
TRBV3-1/TRBV3-2,ASRRQDVNTEAF
TRBV5-1,ASSALPRETQY
TRBV5-1,ASSYGQQNTEAF
TRBV28,ASSPLESSSSYEQY
TRBV2,ASSLGLALSSYEQY
TRBV27,ASRDGQTNYGYT
TRBV12-3/TRBV12-4,ASRHSDSYEQY
TRBV12-3/TRBV12-4,ASSIKNYGYT
TRBV15,ATRVDLAGGTETQY
TRBV3-1/TRBV3-2,ASRSHGFPGELF
TRBV27,ASSSHMSTNYGYT
TRBV12-3/TRBV12-4,ASTPGPNTEAF
TRBV3-1/TRBV3-2,ASSQVTGGEQY
TRBV27,ASRGSGRAYEQY
TRBV4-1,ASSQTGDAHNSPLH
TRBV5-8,ASSLPLGNTIY
TRBV19,ASSIPAGTTTEAF
TRBV27,ASSVSGHTYEQY
TRBV6-2/TRBV6-3,ASSSLRFMNTEAF